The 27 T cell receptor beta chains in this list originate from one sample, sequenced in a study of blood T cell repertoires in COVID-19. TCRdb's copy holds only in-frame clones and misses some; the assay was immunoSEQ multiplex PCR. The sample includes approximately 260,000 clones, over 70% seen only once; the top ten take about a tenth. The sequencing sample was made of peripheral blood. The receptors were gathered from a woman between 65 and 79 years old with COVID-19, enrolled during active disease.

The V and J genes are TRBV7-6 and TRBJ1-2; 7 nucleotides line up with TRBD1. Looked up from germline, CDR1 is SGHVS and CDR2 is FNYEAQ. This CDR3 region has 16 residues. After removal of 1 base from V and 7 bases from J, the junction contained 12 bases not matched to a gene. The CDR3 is CASSLEDRTSKGGYTF. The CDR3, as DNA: TGTGCCAGCAGCTTAGAGGACAGGACTTCTAAGGGTGGCTACACCTTC.

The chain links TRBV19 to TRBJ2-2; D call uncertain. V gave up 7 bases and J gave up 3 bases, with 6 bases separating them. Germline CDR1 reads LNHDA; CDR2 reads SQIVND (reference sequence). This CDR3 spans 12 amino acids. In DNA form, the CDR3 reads TGTGCCAGTACGGAGTACACCGGGGAGCTGTTTTTT. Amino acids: CASTEYTGELFF.

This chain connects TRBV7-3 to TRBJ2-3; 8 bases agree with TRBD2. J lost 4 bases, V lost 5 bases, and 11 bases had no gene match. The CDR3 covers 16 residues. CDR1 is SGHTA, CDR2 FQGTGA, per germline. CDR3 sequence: CASSHSVGRGADTQYF. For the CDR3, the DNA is TGTGCCAGCAGCCACAGCGTCGGGAGGGGGGCAGATACGCAGTATTTT.

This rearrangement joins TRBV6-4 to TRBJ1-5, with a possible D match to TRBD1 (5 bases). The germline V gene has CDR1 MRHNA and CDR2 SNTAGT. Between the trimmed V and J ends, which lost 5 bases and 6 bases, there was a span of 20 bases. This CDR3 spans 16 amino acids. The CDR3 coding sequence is TGTGCCAGCAGTAAAAGGACACCCCAAGGAAGTCAGCCCCAGCATTTT. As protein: CASSKRTPQGSQPQHF.

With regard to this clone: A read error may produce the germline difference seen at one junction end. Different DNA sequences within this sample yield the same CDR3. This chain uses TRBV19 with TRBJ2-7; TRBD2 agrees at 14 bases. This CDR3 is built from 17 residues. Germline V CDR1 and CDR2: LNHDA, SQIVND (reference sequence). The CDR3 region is CASSLRTSGGSSYEQYF. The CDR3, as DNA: TGTGCCAGTAGTCTTCGGACTAGCGGGGGGAGCTCCTATGAGCAGTACTTC.

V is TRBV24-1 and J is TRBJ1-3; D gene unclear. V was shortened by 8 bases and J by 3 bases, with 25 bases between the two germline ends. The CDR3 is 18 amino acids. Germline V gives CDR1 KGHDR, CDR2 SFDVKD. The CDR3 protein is CATTRLRSGRVGGNTIYF. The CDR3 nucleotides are TGTGCCACCACCCGCTTAAGGTCGGGGAGGGTGGGTGGAAACACCATATATTTT.

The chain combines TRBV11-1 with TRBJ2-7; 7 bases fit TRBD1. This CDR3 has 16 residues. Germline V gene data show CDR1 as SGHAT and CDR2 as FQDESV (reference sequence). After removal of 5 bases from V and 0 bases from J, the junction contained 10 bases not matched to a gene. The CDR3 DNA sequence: TGTGCCAGCAGCGCGCTAAGGGGGCGGATCTCCTACGAGCAGTACTTC. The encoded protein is CASSALRGRISYEQYF.

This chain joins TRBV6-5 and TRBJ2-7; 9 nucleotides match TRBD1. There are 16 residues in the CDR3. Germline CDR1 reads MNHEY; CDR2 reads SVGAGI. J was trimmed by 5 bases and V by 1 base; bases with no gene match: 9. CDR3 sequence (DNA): TGTGCCAGCAGTTACTTACCGGGACAGGGAGGACACGAGCAGTACTTC. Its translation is CASSYLPGQGGHEQYF.

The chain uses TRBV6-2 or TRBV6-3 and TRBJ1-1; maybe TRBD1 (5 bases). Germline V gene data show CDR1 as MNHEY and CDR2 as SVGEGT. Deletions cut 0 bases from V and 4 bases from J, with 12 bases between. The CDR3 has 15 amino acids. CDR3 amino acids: CASSYSFGGSTEAFF. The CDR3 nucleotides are TGTGCCAGCAGTTACTCGTTTGGGGGGAGCACTGAAGCTTTCTTT.

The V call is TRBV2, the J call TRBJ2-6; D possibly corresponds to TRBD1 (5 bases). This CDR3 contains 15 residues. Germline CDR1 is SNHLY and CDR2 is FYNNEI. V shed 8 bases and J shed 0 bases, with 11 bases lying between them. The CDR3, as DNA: TGTGCCAGCGCCAAGGGGTACTCTGGGGCCAACGTCCTGACTTTC. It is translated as CASAKGYSGANVLTF.

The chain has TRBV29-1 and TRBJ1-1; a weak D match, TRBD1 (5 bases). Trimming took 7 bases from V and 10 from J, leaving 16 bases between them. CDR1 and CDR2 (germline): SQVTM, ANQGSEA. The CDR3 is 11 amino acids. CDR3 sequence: CSAQPMGGAFF. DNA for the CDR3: TGCAGCGCCCAGCCGATGGGGGGAGCTTTCTTT.

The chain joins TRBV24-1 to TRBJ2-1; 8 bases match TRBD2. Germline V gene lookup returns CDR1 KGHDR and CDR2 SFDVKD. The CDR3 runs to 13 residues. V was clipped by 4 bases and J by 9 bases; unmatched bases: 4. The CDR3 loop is CATSDPGRGEQFF. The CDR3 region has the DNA TGTGCCACCAGTGACCCCGGGAGGGGTGAGCAGTTCTTC.

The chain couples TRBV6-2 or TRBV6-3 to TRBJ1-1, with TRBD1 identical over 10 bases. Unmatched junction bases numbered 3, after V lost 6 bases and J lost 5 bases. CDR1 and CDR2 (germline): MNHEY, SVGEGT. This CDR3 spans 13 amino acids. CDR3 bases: TGTGCCAGCAGCGGACAGGGGGTGACTGAAGCTTTCTTT. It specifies CASSGQGVTEAFF.

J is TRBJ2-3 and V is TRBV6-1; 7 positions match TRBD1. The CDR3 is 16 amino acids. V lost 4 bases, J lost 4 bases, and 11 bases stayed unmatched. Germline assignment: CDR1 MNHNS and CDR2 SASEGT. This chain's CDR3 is CASSGVMDRSPDTQYF. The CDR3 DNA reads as TGTGCCAGCAGTGGGGTGATGGACAGGTCCCCAGATACGCAGTATTTT.

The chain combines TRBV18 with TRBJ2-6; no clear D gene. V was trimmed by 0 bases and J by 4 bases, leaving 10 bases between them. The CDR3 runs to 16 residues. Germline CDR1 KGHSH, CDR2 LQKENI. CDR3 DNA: TGTGCCAGCTCACCACCAAATAGATCAGGGGCCAACGTCCTGACTTTC. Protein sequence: CASSPPNRSGANVLTF.

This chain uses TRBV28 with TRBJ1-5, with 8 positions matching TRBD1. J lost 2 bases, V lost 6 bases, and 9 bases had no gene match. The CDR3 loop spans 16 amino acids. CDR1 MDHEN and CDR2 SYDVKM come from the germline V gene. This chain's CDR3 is CASSRAGGGGNQPQHF. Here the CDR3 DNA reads TGTGCCAGCAGCCGGGCAGGGGGCGGGGGCAATCAGCCCCAGCATTTT.

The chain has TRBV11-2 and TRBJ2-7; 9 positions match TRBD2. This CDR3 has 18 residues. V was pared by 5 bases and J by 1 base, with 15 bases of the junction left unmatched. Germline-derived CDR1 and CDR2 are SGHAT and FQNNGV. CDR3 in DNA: TGTGCCAGCAGCCAGCTTTTTGGGCTAGCGGGATTTTCCTACGAGCAGTACTTC. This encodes CASSQLFGLAGFSYEQYF.

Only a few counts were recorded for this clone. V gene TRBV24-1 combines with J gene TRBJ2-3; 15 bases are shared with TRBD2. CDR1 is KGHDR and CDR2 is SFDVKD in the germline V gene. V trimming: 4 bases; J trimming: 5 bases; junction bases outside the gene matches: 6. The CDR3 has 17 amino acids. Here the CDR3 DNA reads TGTGCCACCAGTGAACCAGGGACTAGCGGGAGGATAGATACGCAGTATTTT. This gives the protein CATSEPGTSGRIDTQYF.

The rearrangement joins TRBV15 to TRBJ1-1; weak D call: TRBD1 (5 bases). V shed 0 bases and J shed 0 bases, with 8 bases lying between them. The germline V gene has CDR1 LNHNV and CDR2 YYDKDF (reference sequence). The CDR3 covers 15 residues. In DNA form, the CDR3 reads TGTGCCACCAGCAGAGAAGGACAAATGAACACTGAAGCTTTCTTT. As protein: CATSREGQMNTEAFF.

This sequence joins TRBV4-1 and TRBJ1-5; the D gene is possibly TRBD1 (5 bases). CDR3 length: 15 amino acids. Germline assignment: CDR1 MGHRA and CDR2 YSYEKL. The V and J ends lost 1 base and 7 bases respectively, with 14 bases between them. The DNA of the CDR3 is TGCGCCAGCAGCCAAGTGGGTACAGGCGGCCAGCCCCAGCATTTT. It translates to CASSQVGTGGQPQHF.

The CDR3 is CASSPSSGTSSYEQYF. The CDR3 region has the DNA TGTGCCAGCAGTCCCTCTAGCGGGACTTCATCCTACGAGCAGTACTTC. The chain carries TRBV28 and TRBJ2-7, with 9 bases fitting TRBD2. The length of the CDR3 is 16 residues. Trimming at V came to 5 bases and at J to 1 base, leaving 9 bases not matched to a gene. Germline V CDR1 and CDR2: MDHEN, SYDVKM.

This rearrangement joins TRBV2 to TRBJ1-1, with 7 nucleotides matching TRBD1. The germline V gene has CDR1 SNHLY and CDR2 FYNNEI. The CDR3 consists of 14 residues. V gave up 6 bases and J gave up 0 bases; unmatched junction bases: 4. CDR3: CASRPTGMNTEAFF. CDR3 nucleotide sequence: TGTGCCAGCAGACCGACAGGGATGAACACTGAAGCTTTCTTT.

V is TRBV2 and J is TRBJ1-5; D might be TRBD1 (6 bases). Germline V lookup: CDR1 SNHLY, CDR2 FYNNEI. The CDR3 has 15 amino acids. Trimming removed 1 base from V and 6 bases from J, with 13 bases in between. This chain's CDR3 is CASSEGGQGGQPQHF. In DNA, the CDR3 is TGTGCCAGCAGTGAAGGGGGACAAGGGGGTCAGCCCCAGCATTTT.

CDR3 in amino acids: CASSIEARGNTEAFF. The CDR3 bases are TGTGCCAGTAGTATAGAGGCAAGGGGGAACACTGAAGCTTTCTTT. This rearrangement joins TRBV19 to TRBJ1-1; perhaps TRBD1 as D (5 bases). This CDR3 spans 15 amino acids. Deletions cut 0 bases from V and 1 base from J, with 9 bases between. Germline V gives CDR1 LNHDA, CDR2 SQIVND (reference sequence).

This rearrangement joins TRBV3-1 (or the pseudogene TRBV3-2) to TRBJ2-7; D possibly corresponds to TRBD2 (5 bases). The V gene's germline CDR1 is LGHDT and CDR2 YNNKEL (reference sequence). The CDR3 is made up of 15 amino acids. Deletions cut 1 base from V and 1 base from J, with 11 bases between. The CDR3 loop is CASSQGLAFSYEQYF. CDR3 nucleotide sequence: TGTGCCAGCAGCCAAGGTCTAGCTTTTTCCTACGAGCAGTACTTC.

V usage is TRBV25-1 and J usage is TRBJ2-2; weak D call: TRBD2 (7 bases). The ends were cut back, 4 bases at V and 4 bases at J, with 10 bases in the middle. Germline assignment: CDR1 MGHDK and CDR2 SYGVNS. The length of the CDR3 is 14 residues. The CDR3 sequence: CASSVRGGTGELFF. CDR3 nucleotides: TGTGCCAGCAGTGTTAGGGGGGGCACCGGGGAGCTGTTTTTT.

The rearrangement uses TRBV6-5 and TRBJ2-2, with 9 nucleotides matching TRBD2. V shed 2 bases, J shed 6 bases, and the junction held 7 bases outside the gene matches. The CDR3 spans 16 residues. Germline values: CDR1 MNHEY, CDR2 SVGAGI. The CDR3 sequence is CASSYDGTSIAGELFF. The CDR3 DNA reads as TGTGCCAGCAGTTACGATGGGACTAGCATAGCCGGGGAGCTGTTTTTT.